The 26 T cell receptor beta chains reported below all come from one sample, sequenced in a study of monozygotic twins with inflammatory bowel disease. TCRdb reprocessed the 5' RACE reads, with one entry per CDR3 protein and no DNA. This sample's clone table lists 200,000 to 250,000 distinct CDR3 sequences. Sequenced sample: blood. Receptors originate from a human donor with ulcerative colitis or Crohn's disease, or a healthy co-twin of an affected twin (not recorded which).

This chain joins TRBV29-1 and TRBJ2-7; TCRdb's D gene call, TRBD1, goes unchecked for lack of DNA. The CDR3 totals 13 residues. From germline, CDR1 is SQVTM and CDR2 ANQGSEA. CDR3 sequence reads: CSVEQGVNYEQYF.

The rearrangement links TRBV5-1 to TRBJ1-6. The germline gives CDR1 SGHRS, CDR2 YFSETQ. The CDR3 is made up of 12 amino acids. CDR3 in amino acids: CASSLRNSPLHF. Filled out from reference TRBV5-1 and TRBJ1-6, the complete variable domain reads KAGVTQTPRYLIKTRGQQVTLSCSPISGHRSVSWYQQTPGQGLQFLFEYFSETQRNKGNFPGRFSGRQFSNSRSEMNVSTLELGDSALYLCASSLRNSPLHFGNGTRLTVT.

This chain connects TRBV10-3 to TRBJ2-3; absent DNA, TCRdb's TRBD1 call cannot be checked. Germline CDR1 ENHRY, CDR2 SYGVKD. The CDR3 runs 13 residues. CDR3 sequence reads: CAIGQGGADTQYF.

The rearrangement joins TRBV7-2 to TRBJ2-7; TCRdb names TRBD2, which stays unverified in the absence of DNA. Germline CDR1 and CDR2: SGHTA and FQGNSA. CDR3 length equals 15 residues. This CDR3 is CASSLAAGGLREQYF. The full variable domain, its missing parts supplied by reference TRBV7-2 and TRBJ2-7, is GAGVSQSPSNKVTEKGKDVELRCDPISGHTALYWYRQSLGQGLEFLIYFQGNSAPDKSGLPSDRFSAERTGGSVSTLTIQRTQQEDSAVYLCASSLAAGGLREQYFGPGTRLTVT.

The CDR3 region is CASSLASGGETQYF. The chain combines TRBV5-1 with TRBJ2-5; checking the TCRdb D call of TRBD2 is not possible without DNA. The CDR3 extends over 14 amino acids. In germline, CDR1 is SGHRS, CDR2 YFSETQ.

The rearrangement links TRBV2 to TRBJ1-1. Germline V gene data show CDR1 as SNHLY and CDR2 as FYNNEI. The CDR3 length is 13 residues. CDR3 protein: CASRLDGNTEAFF. The full variable domain, completed using reference TRBV2 and TRBJ1-1, is EPEVTQTPSHQVTQMGQEVILRCVPISNHLYFYWYRQILGQKVEFLVSFYNNEISEKSEIFDDQFSVERPDGSNFTLKIRSTKLEDSAMYFCASRLDGNTEAFFGQGTRLTVV.

This rearrangement joins TRBV5-1 to TRBJ2-1. Germline V CDR1 and CDR2: SGHRS, YFSETQ. The CDR3 length is 13 residues. This CDR3 is CASSLAISNEQFF.

The chain links TRBV12-3 or TRBV12-4 to TRBJ2-7; TCRdb's D gene call, TRBD2, goes unchecked for lack of DNA. This CDR3 comprises 12 residues. The CDR3 spells CASSLVMGPPYF.

The chain carries TRBV5-1 and TRBJ1-3. The CDR3 contains 13 residues. CDR1 and CDR2 from the germline V gene are SGHRS and YFSETQ. The CDR3 sequence: CASRTFSGNTIYF.

The rearrangement uses TRBV11-2 and TRBJ2-3; TCRdb's D call of TRBD1 is untestable without DNA. This CDR3 comprises 15 residues. Germline-derived CDR1 and CDR2 are SGHAT and FQNNGV. The CDR3 loop reads CASSLGGGFAGTQYF.

V usage is TRBV27 and J usage is TRBJ1-4. This CDR3 contains 15 residues. In germline, CDR1 is MNHEY, CDR2 SMNVEV (reference sequence). CDR3 amino acids: CASASQGLSWGKLFF.

The V call is TRBV5-1, the J call TRBJ1-3. Germline V gene data show CDR1 as SGHRS and CDR2 as YFSETQ. This CDR3 is built from 16 residues. This chain's CDR3 is CASSLGRQTSGNTIYF.

This chain joins TRBV6-5 and TRBJ1-1; TCRdb reports TRBD1, a call that lacks DNA to check it against. Germline V gene data show CDR1 as MNHEY and CDR2 as SVGAGI. This CDR3 region has 13 residues. The CDR3 region is CASSYPGNTEAFF.

The rearrangement joins TRBV4-1 to TRBJ1-1. This CDR3 spans 13 amino acids. Germline-derived CDR1 and CDR2 are MGHRA and YSYEKL. CDR3 protein: CASSPRRRTEAFF.

This rearrangement joins TRBV12-3 or TRBV12-4 to TRBJ2-1; TCRdb calls TRBD1, which cannot be checked without DNA. This CDR3 is 15 amino acids long. The CDR3 is CASTPFGTGQHEQFF.

The chain combines TRBV6-1 with TRBJ2-4; TCRdb's D call of TRBD1 is untestable without DNA. CDR1 MNHNS and CDR2 SASEGT come from the germline V gene. The CDR3 has 16 residues. The CDR3 spells CASRAQGAQAKNIQYF.

This chain connects TRBV5-1 to TRBJ2-3; TCRdb picks TRBD1, but there is no DNA to check that call. The germline CDR1 and CDR2 sequences are SGHRS and YFSETQ. The CDR3 spans 13 residues. CDR3 region: CASASSLADTQYF.

This chain links TRBV10-3 with TRBJ2-2; TCRdb selects TRBD2, and the lack of DNA leaves this call unchecked. The CDR3 is 17 residues long. Germline V gene lookup returns CDR1 ENHRY and CDR2 SYGVKD. CDR3: CAISNRGAGGNTGELFF.

This rearrangement joins TRBV12-3 or TRBV12-4 to TRBJ2-2. The CDR3 is 16 residues long. The CDR3 here is CASSLGLLPNTGELFF.

The V and J genes are TRBV20-1 and TRBJ1-2; the TRBD1 assignment by TCRdb is unverifiable without DNA. The length of the CDR3 is 13 residues. Looked up from germline, CDR1 is DFQATT and CDR2 is SNEGSKA (reference sequence). The CDR3 sequence is CSALDRGLPGYTF.

The chain links TRBV5-1 to TRBJ2-5. This CDR3 is built from 15 residues. Germline V CDR1 and CDR2: SGHRS, YFSETQ. CDR3 amino acids: CASSSGPFRRETQYF.

The chain employs TRBV20-1 and TRBJ1-2; no DNA is available, so the TRBD1 call from TCRdb remains unchecked. The CDR3 extends over 13 amino acids. Germline assignment: CDR1 DFQATT and CDR2 SNEGSKA (reference sequence). CDR3 region: CSASRGSNYGYTF.

This CDR3 reads CATSRDRGPLGPQHF. This chain uses TRBV15 with TRBJ1-5; TCRdb selects TRBD1, and the lack of DNA leaves this call unchecked. CDR3 length equals 15 residues. Germline-derived CDR1 and CDR2 are LNHNV and YYDKDF (reference sequence).

The chain employs TRBV11-1 and TRBJ2-1. The CDR3 is made up of 14 amino acids. CDR1 and CDR2 (germline): SGHAT, FQDESV (reference sequence). The CDR3 loop is CASSFQLPFNEQFF.

The chain combines TRBV7-8 with TRBJ1-1. Germline CDR1 is SGHVS and CDR2 is FQNEAQ. This CDR3 spans 17 amino acids. This chain's CDR3 is CASSLGGRILMNTEAFF.

The chain joins TRBV6-1 to TRBJ2-3. CDR1 is MNHNS, CDR2 SASEGT, per germline. The CDR3 has 15 amino acids. The CDR3 loop reads CASSETSISTDTQYF.